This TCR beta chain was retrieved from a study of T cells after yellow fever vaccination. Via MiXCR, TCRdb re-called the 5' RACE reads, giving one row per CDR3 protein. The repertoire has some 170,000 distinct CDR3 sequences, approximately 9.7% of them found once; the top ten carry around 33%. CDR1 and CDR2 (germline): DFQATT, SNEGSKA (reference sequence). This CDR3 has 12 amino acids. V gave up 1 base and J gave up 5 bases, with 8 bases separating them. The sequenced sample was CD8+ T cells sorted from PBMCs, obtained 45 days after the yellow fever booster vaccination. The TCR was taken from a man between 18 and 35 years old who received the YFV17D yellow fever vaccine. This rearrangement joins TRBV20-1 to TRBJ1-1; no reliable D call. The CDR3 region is CSARADSTEAFF. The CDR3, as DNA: TGCAGTGCTAGAGCGGATTCTACTGAAGCTTTCTTT.